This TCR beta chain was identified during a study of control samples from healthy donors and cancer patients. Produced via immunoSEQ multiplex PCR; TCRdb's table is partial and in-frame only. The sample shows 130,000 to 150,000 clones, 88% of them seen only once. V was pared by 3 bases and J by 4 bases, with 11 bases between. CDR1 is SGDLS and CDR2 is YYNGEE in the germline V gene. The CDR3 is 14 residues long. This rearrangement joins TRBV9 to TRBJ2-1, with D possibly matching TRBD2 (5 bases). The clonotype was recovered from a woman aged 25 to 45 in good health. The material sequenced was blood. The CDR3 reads CASSAPADYNEQFF. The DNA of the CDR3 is TGTGCCAGCAGCGCCCCAGCGGATTACAATGAGCAGTTCTTC.